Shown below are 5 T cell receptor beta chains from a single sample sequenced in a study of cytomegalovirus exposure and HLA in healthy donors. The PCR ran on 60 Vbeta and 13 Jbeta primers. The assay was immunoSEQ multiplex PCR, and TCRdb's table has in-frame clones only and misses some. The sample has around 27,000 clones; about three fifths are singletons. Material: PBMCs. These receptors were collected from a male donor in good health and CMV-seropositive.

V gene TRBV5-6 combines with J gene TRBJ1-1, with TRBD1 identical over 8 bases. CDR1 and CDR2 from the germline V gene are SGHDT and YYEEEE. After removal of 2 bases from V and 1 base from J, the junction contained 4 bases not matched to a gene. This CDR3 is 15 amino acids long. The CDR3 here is CASSFLGQGNTEAFF. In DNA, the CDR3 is TGTGCCAGCAGCTTTCTCGGACAGGGGAACACTGAAGCTTTCTTT.

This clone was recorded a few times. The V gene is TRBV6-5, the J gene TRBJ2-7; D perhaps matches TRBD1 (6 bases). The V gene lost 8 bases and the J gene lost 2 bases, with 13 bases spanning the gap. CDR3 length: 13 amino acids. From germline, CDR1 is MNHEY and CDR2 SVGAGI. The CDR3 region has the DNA TGTGCCAGCGGACGCAGGGGCCCCTACGAGCAGTACTTC. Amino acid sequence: CASGRRGPYEQYF.

The CDR3 sequence: CASSLRGATYEQYF. CDR3 nucleotide sequence: TGTGCCAGCAGCTTAAGGGGCGCGACCTACGAGCAGTACTTC. V is TRBV7-8 and J is TRBJ2-7; D perhaps matches TRBD1 (5 bases). V shed 2 bases and J shed 2 bases, with 10 bases lying between them. This CDR3 has 14 residues. Germline V gene data show CDR1 as SGHVS and CDR2 as FQNEAQ.

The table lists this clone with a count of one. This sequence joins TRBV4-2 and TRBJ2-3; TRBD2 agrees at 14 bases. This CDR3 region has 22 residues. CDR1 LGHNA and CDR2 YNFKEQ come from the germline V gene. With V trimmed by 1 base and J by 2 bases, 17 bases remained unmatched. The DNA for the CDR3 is TGTGCCAGCAGCCAAGGGGATCTGTGGGGACTAGCGGGGGTTATACCCACAGATACGCAGTATTTT. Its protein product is CASSQGDLWGLAGVIPTDTQYF.

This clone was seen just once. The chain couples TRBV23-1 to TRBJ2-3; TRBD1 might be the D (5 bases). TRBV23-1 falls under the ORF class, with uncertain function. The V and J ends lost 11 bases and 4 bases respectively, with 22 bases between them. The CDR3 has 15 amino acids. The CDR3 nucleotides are TGCGCCTCGGGCACAAGGGGAAAGATAGCAGATACGCAGTATTTT. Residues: CASGTRGKIADTQYF.